Below, 18 T cell receptor beta chains from the same sample are listed, as sequenced in a study of T cell responses to AZD1222 COVID-19 vaccine. Sequenced by immunoSEQ multiplex PCR; TCRdb stores in-frame clones only, minus some. The data hold about 180,000 clones, with 88% observed a single time. The sample was peripheral blood, taken on day 0 of AZD1222 vaccination. The receptors here all came from an adult in good health.

This chain connects TRBV4-1 to TRBJ1-2; D ambiguous. The CDR3 is made up of 15 amino acids. The germline V gene encodes CDR1 MGHRA and CDR2 YSYEKL. V shed 1 base and J shed 0 bases, with 9 bases lying between them. In DNA, the CDR3 is TGCGCCAGCAGCCAAGTGACACCTGCTAACTATGGCTACACCTTC. It is translated as CASSQVTPANYGYTF.

This clone has only a few counts. The chain is built from TRBV28 and TRBJ1-5; TRBD1 agrees at 9 bases. Trimming took 5 bases from V and 2 from J; bases not matched to a gene: 4. CDR3 length: 15 amino acids. Germline CDR1 reads MDHEN; CDR2 reads SYDVKM. CDR3 residues: CASSATGGGNQPQHF. CDR3 DNA sequence: TGTGCCAGCAGTGCCACAGGGGGCGGCAATCAGCCCCAGCATTTT.

V gene TRBV14 combines with J gene TRBJ1-2; D not certain. Looked up from germline, CDR1 is SGHDN and CDR2 is FVKESK. Deletions cut 4 bases from V and 0 bases from J, with 9 bases between. This CDR3 is built from 14 residues. CDR3 region: CASSRQRANYGYTF. The DNA for the CDR3 is TGTGCCAGCAGCCGCCAACGAGCTAACTATGGCTACACCTTC.

This clone has more than one count but fewer than ten. Other DNA variants within this sample encode the same CDR3. The chain has TRBV6-5 and TRBJ1-2; D gene ambiguous. Germline V gene lookup returns CDR1 MNHEY and CDR2 SVGAGI. The CDR3 is 13 residues long. V lost 2 bases, J lost 2 bases, and 6 bases lay in between. CDR3 residues: CASSYQGNYGYTF. The CDR3, as DNA: TGTGCCAGCAGTTACCAAGGGAACTATGGCTACACCTTC.

This chain joins TRBV30 and TRBJ1-5; 7 bases fit TRBD1. Trimming took 2 bases from V and 2 from J; bases not matched to a gene: 15. The length of the CDR3 is 18 residues. Germline CDR1 GTSNPN, CDR2 SVGIG (reference sequence). This chain's CDR3 is CAWSTPLPDRERNQPQHF. In nucleotides, the CDR3 is TGTGCCTGGAGTACACCTCTCCCCGACAGGGAGCGCAATCAGCCCCAGCATTTT.

This chain joins TRBV7-2 and TRBJ2-5; D unresolved. The germline CDR1 and CDR2 sequences are SGHTA and FQGNSA. The CDR3 is made up of 13 amino acids. Trimming removed 0 bases from V and 5 bases from J, with 7 bases in between. CDR3 DNA: TGTGCCAGCAGCTTAGCGGTGTGGGAGACCCAGTACTTC. As protein: CASSLAVWETQYF.

Concerning this clone itself: At the DNA level, this CDR3 is encoded by other sequences in the same sample as well. V is TRBV27 and J is TRBJ1-2, with D possibly being TRBD1 (5 bases). The length of the CDR3 is 15 residues. V lost 0 bases to trimming and J lost 3 bases, with 11 bases between them. Germline loops: CDR1 MNHEY, CDR2 SMNVEV (reference sequence). Here the CDR3 DNA reads TGTGCCAGCAGTTTATCGGCCGGAGGGGACTATGGCTACACCTTC. It translates to CASSLSAGGDYGYTF.

The V call is TRBV5-1, the J call TRBJ1-1; 7 positions agree with TRBD1. Germline V gives CDR1 SGHRS, CDR2 YFSETQ. V shed 2 bases, J shed 2 bases, and the junction held 3 bases outside the gene matches. CDR3 size: 14 residues. CDR3 sequence (DNA): TGCGCCAGCAGCTTAGGACAGGCCAACACTGAAGCTTTCTTT. It yields the protein CASSLGQANTEAFF.

This clone was detected only once. The V call is TRBV19, the J call TRBJ1-5; no clear D gene. Germline CDR1 reads LNHDA; CDR2 reads SQIVND (reference sequence). The V gene lost 5 bases and the J gene lost 0 bases, with 8 bases spanning the gap. This CDR3 has 14 residues. Here the CDR3 DNA reads TGTGCCAGTAGTTTGGGGTATAGCAATCAGCCCCAGCATTTT. It translates to CASSLGYSNQPQHF. Supplemented by reference TRBV19 and TRBJ1-5, the full variable domain reads DGGITQSPKYLFRKEGQNVTLSCEQNLNHDAMYWYRQDPGQGLRLIYYSQIVNDFQKGDIAEGYSVSREKKESFPLTVTSAQKNPTAFYLCASSLGYSNQPQHFGDGTRLSIL.

J is TRBJ2-1 and V is TRBV9, with TRBD1 matching over 8 bases. V trimming: 2 bases; J trimming: 7 bases; junction bases outside the gene matches: 5. The CDR3 runs 14 residues. The germline V gene encodes CDR1 SGDLS and CDR2 YYNGEE. The DNA for the CDR3 is TGTGCCAGCAGCGTTAGCAGGGGGCCAAATGAGCAGTTCTTC. Amino acid sequence: CASSVSRGPNEQFF.

V usage is TRBV9 and J usage is TRBJ2-5; no firm D call. The ends were cut back, 4 bases at V and 2 bases at J, with 12 bases in the middle. Germline CDR1 and CDR2: SGDLS and YYNGEE. CDR3 length: 14 amino acids. The chain's CDR3 is CASSPDPWQETQYF. In DNA, the CDR3 is TGTGCCAGCAGCCCAGACCCGTGGCAAGAGACCCAGTACTTC.

V usage is TRBV30 and J usage is TRBJ2-7; D is unresolved. CDR1 and CDR2 (germline): GTSNPN, SVGIG (reference sequence). Between the trimmed V and J ends, which lost 2 bases and 4 bases, there was a span of 6 bases. The CDR3 extends over 11 amino acids. CDR3 in DNA: TGTGCCTGGAGTCGGTCATACGAGCAGTACTTC. It translates to CAWSRSYEQYF.

The chain joins TRBV5-1 to TRBJ1-1, with 12 bases that match TRBD1. This CDR3 spans 17 amino acids. J was trimmed by 2 bases and V by 4 bases; bases with no gene match: 9. Germline assignment: CDR1 SGHRS and CDR2 YFSETQ. This chain's CDR3 is CASSAGTGGAGNTEAFF. The CDR3 DNA reads TGCGCCAGCAGCGCCGGGACAGGGGGCGCGGGTAACACTGAAGCTTTCTTT.

This chain uses TRBV3-1 (or the pseudogene TRBV3-2) with TRBJ1-2, with TRBD1 identical over 9 bases. The V and J ends lost 2 bases and 4 bases, in that order; junction bases with no gene match: 8. This CDR3 region has 16 residues. Per germline, CDR1 LGHDT and CDR2 YNNKEL (reference sequence). The CDR3 bases are TGTGCCAGCAGCCAAAGCGAAGGACAGGGGCTCTATGGCTACACCTTC. Encoded protein: CASSQSEGQGLYGYTF.

This clone appeared once. The chain recombines TRBV30 with TRBJ1-2; 7 bases are a match to TRBD1. The CDR3 is made up of 14 amino acids. CDR1 and CDR2 (germline): GTSNPN, SVGIG (reference sequence). V shed 3 bases, J shed 7 bases, and the junction held 11 bases outside the gene matches. CDR3 bases: TGTGCCTGGAGCCCAGGGGGGGCTCGCGGTGGCTACACCTTC. Translated, it gives CAWSPGGARGGYTF.

V is TRBV6-5 and J is TRBJ1-2; the D is unclear. Trimming took 6 bases from V and 2 from J, leaving 13 bases between them. This CDR3 is 14 amino acids long. Germline V lookup: CDR1 MNHEY, CDR2 SVGAGI. The DNA for the CDR3 is TGTGCCAGCAGCAAGAATGACAAGAACTATGGCTACACCTTC. Translated: CASSKNDKNYGYTF.

This clone was observed once. The chain is built from TRBV6-5 and TRBJ1-1; D perhaps matches TRBD1 (5 bases). In germline, CDR1 is MNHEY, CDR2 SVGAGI. The CDR3 runs 13 residues. Trimming stripped 10 bases from V and 7 bases from J, with 19 bases between. The CDR3 reads CATSRVLEGEAFF. The CDR3 region has the DNA TGTGCCACCTCCAGGGTCCTGGAGGGTGAAGCTTTCTTT.

The chain is built from TRBV28 and TRBJ1-5; TRBD1 is a possible D gene (5 bases). V lost 7 bases, J lost 3 bases, and 13 bases lay in between. The CDR3 contains 14 residues. CDR1 and CDR2 from the germline V gene are MDHEN and SYDVKM. The CDR3 region has the DNA TGTGCCAGCACCCGAAAGGGGACCAATCAGCCCCAGCATTTT. This translates into CASTRKGTNQPQHF.